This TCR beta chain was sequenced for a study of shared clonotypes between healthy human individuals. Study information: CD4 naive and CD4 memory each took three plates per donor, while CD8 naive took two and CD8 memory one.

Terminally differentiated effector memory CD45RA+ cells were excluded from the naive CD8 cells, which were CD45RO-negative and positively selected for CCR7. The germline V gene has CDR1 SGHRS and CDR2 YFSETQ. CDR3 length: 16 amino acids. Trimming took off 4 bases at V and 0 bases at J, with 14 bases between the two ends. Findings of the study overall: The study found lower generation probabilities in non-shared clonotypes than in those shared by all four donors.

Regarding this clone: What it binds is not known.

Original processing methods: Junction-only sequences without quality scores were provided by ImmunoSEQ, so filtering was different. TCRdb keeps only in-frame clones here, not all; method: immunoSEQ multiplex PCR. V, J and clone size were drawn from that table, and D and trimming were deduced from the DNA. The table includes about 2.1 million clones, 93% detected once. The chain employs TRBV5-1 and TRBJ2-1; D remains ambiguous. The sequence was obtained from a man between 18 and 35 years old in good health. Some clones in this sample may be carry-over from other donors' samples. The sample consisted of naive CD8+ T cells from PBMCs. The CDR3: CASSLDPPSSYNEQFF. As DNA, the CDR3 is TGCGCCAGCAGCCTCGACCCGCCGAGCTCCTACAATGAGCAGTTCTTC.